This TCR beta chain was identified in a study of cytomegalovirus exposure and HLA in healthy donors. Overall study context: Early release data held some 80 million unique TCRs from HLA-typed donors. Points from the study as a whole: Associated with cytomegalovirus, according to the listing, were 150 to 200 TCR beta chains.

For this clone: The antigen is undetermined.

Germline-derived CDR1 and CDR2 are LNHDA and SQIVND (reference sequence). V was trimmed by 2 bases and J by 5 bases, leaving 18 bases between them. The CDR3 has 16 residues. The PCR had 60 Vbeta and 13 Jbeta primers. Clones were read by immunoSEQ multiplex PCR, and TCRdb kept only the in-frame ones, dropping some. The sample contains about 250,000 clones, about 66% of which appear only once. This TCR derives from a female donor in good health and CMV-seronegative. V gene TRBV19 combines with J gene TRBJ1-1, with TRBD1 as a possible D gene (5 bases). Sequencing was done on a sample of PBMCs. CDR3 loop: CASSISGIRGTTEAFF. As DNA, the CDR3 is TGTGCCAGTAGTATAAGCGGGATCCGGGGGACTACTGAAGCTTTCTTT. The full variable domain, rest sourced from reference TRBV19 and TRBJ1-1, is DGGITQSPKYLFRKEGQNVTLSCEQNLNHDAMYWYRQDPGQGLRLIYYSQIVNDFQKGDIAEGYSVSREKKESFPLTVTSAQKNPTAFYLCASSISGIRGTTEAFFGQGTRLTVV.